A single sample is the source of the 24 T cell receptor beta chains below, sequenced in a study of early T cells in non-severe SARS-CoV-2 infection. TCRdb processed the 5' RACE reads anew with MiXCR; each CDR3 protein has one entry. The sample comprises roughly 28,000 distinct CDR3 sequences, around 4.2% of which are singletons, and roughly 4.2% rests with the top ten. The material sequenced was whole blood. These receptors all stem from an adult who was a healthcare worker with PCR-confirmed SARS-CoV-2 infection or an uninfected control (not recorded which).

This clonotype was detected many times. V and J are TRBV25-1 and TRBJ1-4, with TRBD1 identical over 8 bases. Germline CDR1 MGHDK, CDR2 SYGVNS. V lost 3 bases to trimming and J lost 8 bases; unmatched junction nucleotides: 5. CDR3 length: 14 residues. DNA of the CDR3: TGTGCCAGCAGTGATCAGGGGGCGCGCGAAAAACTGTTTTTT. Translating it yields CASSDQGAREKLFF.

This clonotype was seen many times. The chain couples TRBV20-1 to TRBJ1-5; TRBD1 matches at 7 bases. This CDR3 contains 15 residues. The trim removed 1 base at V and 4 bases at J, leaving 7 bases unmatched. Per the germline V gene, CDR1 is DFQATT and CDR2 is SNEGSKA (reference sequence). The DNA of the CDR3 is TGCAGTGCTAGAGTCCCGGGACAGCAAAATCAGCCCCAGCATTTT. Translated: CSARVPGQQNQPQHF.

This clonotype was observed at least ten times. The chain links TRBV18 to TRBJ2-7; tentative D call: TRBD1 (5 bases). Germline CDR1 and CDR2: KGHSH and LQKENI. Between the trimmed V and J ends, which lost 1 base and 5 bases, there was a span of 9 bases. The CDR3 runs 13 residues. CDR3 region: CASSPRQTHEQYF. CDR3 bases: TGTGCCAGCTCACCACGACAGACCCACGAGCAGTACTTC.

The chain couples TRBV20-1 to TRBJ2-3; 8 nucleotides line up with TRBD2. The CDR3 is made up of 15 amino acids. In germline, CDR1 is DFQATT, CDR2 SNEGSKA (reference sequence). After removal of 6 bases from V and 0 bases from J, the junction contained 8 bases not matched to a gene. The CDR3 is CSADRLALSTDTQYF. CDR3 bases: TGCAGTGCCGACCGACTAGCGCTTAGCACAGATACGCAGTATTTT.

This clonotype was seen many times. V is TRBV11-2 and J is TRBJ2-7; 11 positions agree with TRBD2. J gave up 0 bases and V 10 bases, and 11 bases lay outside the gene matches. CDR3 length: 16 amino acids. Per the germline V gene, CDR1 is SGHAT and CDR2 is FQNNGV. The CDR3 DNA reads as TGTGCCACCCAGGGACTAGCGGAGCCTTCCTCCTACGAGCAGTACTTC. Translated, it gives CATQGLAEPSSYEQYF.

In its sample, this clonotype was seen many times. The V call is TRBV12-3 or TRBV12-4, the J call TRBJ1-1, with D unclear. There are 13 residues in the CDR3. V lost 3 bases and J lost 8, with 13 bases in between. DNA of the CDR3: TGTGCCAGCAGTTTGTTAGAGGGCGCGGAAGCTTTCTTT. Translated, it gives CASSLLEGAEAFF.

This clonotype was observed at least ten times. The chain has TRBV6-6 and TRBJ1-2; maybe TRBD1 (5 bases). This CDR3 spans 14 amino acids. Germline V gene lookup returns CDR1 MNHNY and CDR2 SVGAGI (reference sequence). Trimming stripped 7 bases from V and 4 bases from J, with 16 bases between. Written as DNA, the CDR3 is TGTGCCAGCAACCTGGACACCAACTCCTATGGCTACACCTTC. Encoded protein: CASNLDTNSYGYTF.

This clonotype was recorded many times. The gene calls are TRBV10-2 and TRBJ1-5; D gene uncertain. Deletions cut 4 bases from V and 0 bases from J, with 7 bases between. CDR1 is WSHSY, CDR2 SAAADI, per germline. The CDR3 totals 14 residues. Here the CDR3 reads CASSAPFSNQPQHF. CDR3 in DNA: TGCGCCAGCAGTGCGCCATTTAGCAATCAGCCCCAGCATTTT.

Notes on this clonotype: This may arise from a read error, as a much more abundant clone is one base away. Written as DNA, the CDR3 is TGTGCCAGCAGTGAATTTCAGGGAACCTTCGAGCAGTACTTC. Residues: CASSEFQGTFEQYF. The chain employs TRBV2 and TRBJ2-7; a possible D gene is TRBD1 (5 bases). The CDR3 is 14 residues long. V lost 2 bases and J lost 6, with 14 bases in between. The V gene's germline CDR1 is SNHLY and CDR2 FYNNEI.

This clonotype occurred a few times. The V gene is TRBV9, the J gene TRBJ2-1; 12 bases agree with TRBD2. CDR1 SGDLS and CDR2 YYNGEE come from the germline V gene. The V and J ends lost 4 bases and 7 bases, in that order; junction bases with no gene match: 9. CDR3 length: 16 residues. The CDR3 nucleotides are TGTGCCAGCAGCCCCCCCGGGACTAGCGGGTCGAATGAGCAGTTCTTC. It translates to CASSPPGTSGSNEQFF.

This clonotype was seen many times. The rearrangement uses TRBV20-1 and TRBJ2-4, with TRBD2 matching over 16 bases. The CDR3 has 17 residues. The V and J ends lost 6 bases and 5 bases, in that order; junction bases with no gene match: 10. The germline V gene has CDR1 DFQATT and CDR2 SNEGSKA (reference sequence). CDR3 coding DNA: TGCAGTGCAAACCCGGGACTAGCGGGAGGGGGCGAAAACATTCAGTACTTC. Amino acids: CSANPGLAGGGENIQYF.

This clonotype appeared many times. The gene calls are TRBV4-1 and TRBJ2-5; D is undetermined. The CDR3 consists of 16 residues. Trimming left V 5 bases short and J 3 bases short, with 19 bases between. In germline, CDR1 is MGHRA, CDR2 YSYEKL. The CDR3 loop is CASSETSGRKKETQYF. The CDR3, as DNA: TGCGCCAGCAGCGAGACCTCCGGACGGAAGAAAGAGACCCAGTACTTC.

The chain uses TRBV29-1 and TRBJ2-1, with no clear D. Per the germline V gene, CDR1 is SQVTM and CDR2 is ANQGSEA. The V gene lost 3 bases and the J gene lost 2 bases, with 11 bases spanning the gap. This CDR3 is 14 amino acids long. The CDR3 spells CSVEPPSTYNEQFF. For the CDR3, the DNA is TGCAGCGTTGAGCCCCCCAGTACCTACAATGAGCAGTTCTTC.

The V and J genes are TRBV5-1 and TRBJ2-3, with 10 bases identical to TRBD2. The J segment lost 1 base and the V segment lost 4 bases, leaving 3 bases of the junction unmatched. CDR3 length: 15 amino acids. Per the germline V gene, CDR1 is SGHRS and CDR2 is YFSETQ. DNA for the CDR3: TGCGCCAGCAGCGACGGGACTAGCGGCACAGATACGCAGTATTTT. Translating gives CASSDGTSGTDTQYF. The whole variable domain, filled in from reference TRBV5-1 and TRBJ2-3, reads KAGVTQTPRYLIKTRGQQVTLSCSPISGHRSVSWYQQTPGQGLQFLFEYFSETQRNKGNFPGRFSGRQFSNSRSEMNVSTLELGDSALYLCASSDGTSGTDTQYFGPGTRLTVL.

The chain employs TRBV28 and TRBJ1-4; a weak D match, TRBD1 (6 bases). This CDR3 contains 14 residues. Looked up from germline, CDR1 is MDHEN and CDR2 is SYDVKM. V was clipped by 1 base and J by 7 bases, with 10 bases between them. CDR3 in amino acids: CASSLLGAGEKLFF. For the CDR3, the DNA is TGTGCCAGCAGTTTATTGGGGGCGGGTGAAAAACTGTTTTTT. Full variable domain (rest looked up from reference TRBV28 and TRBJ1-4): DVKVTQSSRYLVKRTGEKVFLECVQDMDHENMFWYRQDPGLGLRLIYFSYDVKMKEKGDIPEGYSVSREKKERFSLILESASTNQTSMYLCASSLLGAGEKLFFGSGTQLSVL.

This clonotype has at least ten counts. The CDR3 here is CASSQREQGGKSPLHF. In DNA form, the CDR3 reads TGTGCCAGCAGCCAACGTGAACAGGGAGGGAAATCACCCCTCCACTTT. The rearrangement joins TRBV5-4 to TRBJ1-6; possible D gene TRBD1, 6 bases. The germline gives CDR1 SGHNT, CDR2 YYREEE (reference sequence). V lost 4 bases and J 10 bases, leaving 21 bases between the germline ends. The CDR3 runs 16 residues. Full variable domain (remainder filled in from reference TRBV5-4 and TRBJ1-6): ETGVTQSPTHLIKTRGQQVTLRCSSQSGHNTVSWYQQALGQGPQFIFQYYREEENGRGNFPPRFSGLQFPNYSSELNVNALELDDSALYLCASSQREQGGKSPLHFGNGTRLTVT.

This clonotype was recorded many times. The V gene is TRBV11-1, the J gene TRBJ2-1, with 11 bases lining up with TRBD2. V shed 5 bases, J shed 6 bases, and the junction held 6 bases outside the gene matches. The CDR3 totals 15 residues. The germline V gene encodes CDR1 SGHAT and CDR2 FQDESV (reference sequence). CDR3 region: CASSLGLAGVNEQFF. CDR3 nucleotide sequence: TGTGCCAGCAGCCTCGGACTAGCGGGCGTCAATGAGCAGTTCTTC.

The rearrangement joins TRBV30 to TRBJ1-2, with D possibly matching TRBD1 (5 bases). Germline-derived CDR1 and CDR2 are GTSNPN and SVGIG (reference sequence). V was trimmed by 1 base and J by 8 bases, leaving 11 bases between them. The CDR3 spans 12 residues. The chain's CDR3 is CAWSAGVGGYTF. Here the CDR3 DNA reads TGTGCCTGGAGTGCGGGGGTTGGCGGCTACACCTTC.

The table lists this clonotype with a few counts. In nucleotides, the CDR3 is TGCGCCAGCAGCCACCTGGGACTAGCGATTTCCTACAATGAGCAGTTCTTC. Its translation is CASSHLGLAISYNEQFF. V and J are TRBV4-1 and TRBJ2-1; the match to TRBD2 covers 10 bases. Germline V CDR1 and CDR2: MGHRA, YSYEKL. This CDR3 has 17 residues. Trimming removed 3 bases from V and 1 base from J; junction bases left unmatched: 6.

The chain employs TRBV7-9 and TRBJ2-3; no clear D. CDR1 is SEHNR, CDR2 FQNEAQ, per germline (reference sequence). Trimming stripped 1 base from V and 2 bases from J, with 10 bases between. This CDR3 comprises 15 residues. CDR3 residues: CASSLGSWDTDTQYF. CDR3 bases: TGTGCCAGCAGCTTAGGGTCCTGGGACACAGATACGCAGTATTTT.

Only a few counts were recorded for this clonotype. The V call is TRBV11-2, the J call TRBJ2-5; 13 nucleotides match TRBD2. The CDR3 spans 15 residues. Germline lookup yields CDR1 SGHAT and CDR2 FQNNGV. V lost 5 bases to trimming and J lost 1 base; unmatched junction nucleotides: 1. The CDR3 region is CASSRTSGGQETQYF. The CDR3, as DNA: TGTGCCAGCAGCCGGACTAGCGGGGGCCAAGAGACCCAGTACTTC. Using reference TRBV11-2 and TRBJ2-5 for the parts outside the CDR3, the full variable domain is EAGVAQSPRYKIIEKRQSVAFWCNPISGHATLYWYQQILGQGPKLLIQFQNNGVVDDSQLPKDRFSAERLKGVDSTLKIQPAKLEDSAVYLCASSRTSGGQETQYFGPGTRLLVL.

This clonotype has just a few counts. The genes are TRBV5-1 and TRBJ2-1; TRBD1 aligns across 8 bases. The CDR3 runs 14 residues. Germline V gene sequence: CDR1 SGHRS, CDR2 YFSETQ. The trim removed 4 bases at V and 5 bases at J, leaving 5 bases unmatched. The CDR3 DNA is TGCGCCAGCAGCCCCGGACAGGGAAACAATGAGCAGTTCTTC. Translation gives CASSPGQGNNEQFF.

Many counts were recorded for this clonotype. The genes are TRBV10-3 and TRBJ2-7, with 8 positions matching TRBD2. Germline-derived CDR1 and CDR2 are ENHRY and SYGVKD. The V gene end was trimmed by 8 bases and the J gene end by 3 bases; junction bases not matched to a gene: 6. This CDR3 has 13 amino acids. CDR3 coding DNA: TGTGCCATCGCCGGGACTAGTGACTACGAGCAGTACTTC. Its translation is CAIAGTSDYEQYF.

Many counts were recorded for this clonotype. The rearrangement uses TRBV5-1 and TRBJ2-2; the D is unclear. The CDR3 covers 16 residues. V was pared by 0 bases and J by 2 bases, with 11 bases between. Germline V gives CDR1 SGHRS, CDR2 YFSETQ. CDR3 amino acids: CASSLESDPNTGELFF. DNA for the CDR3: TGCGCCAGCAGCTTGGAGTCAGACCCAAACACCGGGGAGCTGTTTTTT.